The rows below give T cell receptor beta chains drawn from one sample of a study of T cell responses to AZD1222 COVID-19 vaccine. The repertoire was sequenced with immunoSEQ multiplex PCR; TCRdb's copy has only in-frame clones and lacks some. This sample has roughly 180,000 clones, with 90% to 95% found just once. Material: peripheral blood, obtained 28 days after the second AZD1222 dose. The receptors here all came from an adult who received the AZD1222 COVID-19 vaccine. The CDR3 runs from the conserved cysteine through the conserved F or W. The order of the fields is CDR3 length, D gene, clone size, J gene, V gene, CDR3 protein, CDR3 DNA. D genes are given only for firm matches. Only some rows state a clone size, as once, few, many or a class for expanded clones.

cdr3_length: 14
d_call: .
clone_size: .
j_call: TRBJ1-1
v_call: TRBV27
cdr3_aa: CASSLLGDSTEAFF
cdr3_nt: TGTGCCAGCAGTTTATTAGGAGATAGTACTGAAGCTTTCTTT

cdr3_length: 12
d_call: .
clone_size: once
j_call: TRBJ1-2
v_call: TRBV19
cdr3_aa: CATLTGIYGYTF
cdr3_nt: TGTGCCACTCTGACCGGAATCTATGGCTACACCTTC

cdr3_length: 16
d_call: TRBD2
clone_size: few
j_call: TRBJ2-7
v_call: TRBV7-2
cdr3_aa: CASSLAISGSYYEQYF
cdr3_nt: TGTGCCAGCAGCTTAGCGATAAGCGGGAGTTACTACGAGCAGTACTTC

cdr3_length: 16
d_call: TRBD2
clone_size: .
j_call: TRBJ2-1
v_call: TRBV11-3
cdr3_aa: CASSLTSGVQSNEQFF
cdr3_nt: TGTGCCAGCAGCCTGACTAGCGGAGTTCAGAGCAATGAGCAGTTCTTC

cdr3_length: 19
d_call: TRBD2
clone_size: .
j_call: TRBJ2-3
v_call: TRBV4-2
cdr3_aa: CASSQELASGHTSTDTQYF
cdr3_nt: TGTGCCAGCAGCCAAGAGTTGGCTAGCGGGCACACTAGCACAGATACGCAGTATTTT

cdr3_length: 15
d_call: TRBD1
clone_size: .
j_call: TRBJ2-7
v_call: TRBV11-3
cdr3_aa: CASSQMGTGFYEQYF
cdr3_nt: TGTGCCAGCAGCCAGATGGGGACAGGTTTCTACGAGCAGTACTTC

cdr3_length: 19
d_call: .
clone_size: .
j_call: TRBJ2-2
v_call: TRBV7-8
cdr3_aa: CASSSNPRGADANTGELFF
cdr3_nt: TGTGCCAGCAGCTCCAACCCCCGAGGGGCTGACGCGAACACCGGGGAGCTGTTTTTT

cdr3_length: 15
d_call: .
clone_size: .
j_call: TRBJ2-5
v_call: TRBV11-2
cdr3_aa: CASSLDQGGWETQYF
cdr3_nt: TGTGCCAGCAGCTTAGATCAAGGGGGGTGGGAGACCCAGTACTTC

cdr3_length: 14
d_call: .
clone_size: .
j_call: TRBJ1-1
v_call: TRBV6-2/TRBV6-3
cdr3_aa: CASSDIRTDTEAFF
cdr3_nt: TGTGCCAGCAGCGATATTCGGACAGACACTGAAGCTTTCTTT

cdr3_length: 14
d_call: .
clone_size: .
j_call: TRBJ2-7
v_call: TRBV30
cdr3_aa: CAWSVGGGSYEQYF
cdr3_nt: TGTGCCTGGAGTGTAGGGGGGGGCTCCTACGAGCAGTACTTC

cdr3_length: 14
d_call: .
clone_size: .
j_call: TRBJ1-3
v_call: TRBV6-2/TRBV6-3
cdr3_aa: CASSSPGPGNTIYF
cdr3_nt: TGTGCCAGCAGTTCGCCAGGGCCTGGAAACACCATATATTTT

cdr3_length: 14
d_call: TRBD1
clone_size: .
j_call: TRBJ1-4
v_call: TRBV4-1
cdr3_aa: CASSLRQGREKLFF
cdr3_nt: TGCGCCAGCAGCCTTCGACAGGGAAGAGAAAAACTGTTTTTT

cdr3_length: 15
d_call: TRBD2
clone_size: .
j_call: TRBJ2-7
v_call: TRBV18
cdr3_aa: CASSATSGSSYEQYF
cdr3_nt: TGTGCCAGCTCAGCGACTAGCGGGAGCTCCTACGAGCAGTACTTC

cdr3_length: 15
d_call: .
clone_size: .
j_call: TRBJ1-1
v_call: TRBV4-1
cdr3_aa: CASSQGDRLNTEAFF
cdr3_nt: TGCGCCAGCAGCCAGGGAGACAGGCTTAACACTGAAGCTTTCTTT

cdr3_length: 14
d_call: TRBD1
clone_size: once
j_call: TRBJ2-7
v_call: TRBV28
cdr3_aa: CASRRDRGAYEQYF
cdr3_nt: TGTGCCAGCAGGAGGGACAGGGGAGCCTACGAGCAGTACTTC

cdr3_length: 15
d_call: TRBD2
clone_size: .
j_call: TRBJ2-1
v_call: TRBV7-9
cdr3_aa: CASIHGTSGSHAQFF
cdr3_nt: TGTGCCAGCATCCACGGGACTAGCGGGAGTCATGCGCAGTTCTTC